This TCR beta chain was captured by sequencing in a study of shared clonotypes between healthy human individuals (dated by TCRdb to 2018 to 2020). Turning to the overall study: Three men and a couple of women, aged 18 to 49 years, made up the cohort. For each donor, CD4 naive and CD4 memory were each given three plates, CD8 naive was given two plates, and CD8 memory was given one plate. To estimate repertoire size and how much clonotypes are shared between individuals, the study performed deep sequencing of blood TCR repertoires from about 5 healthy adults. Libraries were prepared and TCR repertoires were sequenced by different laboratories using diverse techniques, in order to increase sequencing depth and limit assay-specific biases. Leukapheresis yielded between about 0.8 and 9.5 billion PBMCs per donor. Study-wide findings and limitations: Based on pairwise subsampling, the degree of clonotype sharing among donors was expected to be affected by sequencing depth. Because the study included a small number of donors, the genetic and exposure-history diversity represented was limited. Incomplete sequencing was indicated by rarefaction of sorted-subset datasets, despite the large sequencing depth. Across a handful of donors, about 5.2% of naive CD4, around 3.5% of naive CD8, 2% to 2.5% of memory CD4, and 0.4% of memory CD8 clonotypes were shared. Only blood was sampled, and tissue TCR repertoires likely differ from those in blood. Naive subsets generally had larger estimated clonotype richness than memory subsets. Higher generation probabilities were observed for clonotypes shared by all four sorted-subset donors than for non-shared clonotypes.

TCR CDR3 regions were amplified from genomic DNA by multiplex PCR using the deep immunoSEQ assay. Extracted genomic DNA from each cell subset was distributed evenly across all wells of several immunoSEQ 96-well plates, and each plate was treated as a replicate. Each replicate PCR for sorted subsets received about 180 ng genomic DNA, equal to about 30,000 T cell genomes. Purified libraries were quantified with a Qubit 3.0 fluorometer, sized on a Bioanalyzer 2100, and re-quantified with the KAPA Library Quantification kit. A separate single-read 150-cycle Illumina NextSeq 550 flow cell was used to sequence each immunoSEQ 96-well plate. As for the original processing: The immunoSEQ output contained only junctional sequences without quality scores, so filtering could not match that applied to full-length reads. Sequences were annotated with PyIR, a Python wrapper for IgBLAST v1.9, and V/J genes and CDR3 were assigned using IMGT germline references. Reads were removed for weak V/J assignments (E-value above 1e-6), missing CDR3, stop codons, out-of-frame junctions, or ambiguous translated residues. A V3J clonotype was defined by an identical inferred V gene, J gene, and CDR3 amino acid sequence. Percentage overlap between repertoires was calculated by dividing the number of shared unique clonotypes by the size of the smaller repertoire. Repertoire richness was assessed with RTK rarefaction, the Chao1 estimator, and Recon v2.1 estimates of unobserved clonotypes. For all TCRbeta clonotypes obtained by the gDNA method from four donors, generation probabilities were computed with OLGA. Sourced from immuneACCESS, this table was stored by TCRdb with only in-frame sequences that have V and J called. A share of the clones is absent; for the studies checked, an unresolved V gene accounts for under half, and the remainder has no known explanation. The DNA gave D and trimming, while V, J and clone size come from that table. The table for this sample lists some 740,000 clones; about 91% of them were counted only once. Together, the top ten hold under 30% of the sample.

CD8 naive samples consisted of CD45RO-negative cells that were positively selected for CCR7, yielding a CD45RA+CCR7+ population without TemRA cells. Donors were healthy HIV-negative adults with no recently reported acute infections or vaccinations. Every donor was a Caucasian adult living in Nashville, Tennessee, USA. Blood was collected by leukapheresis, and PBMCs were isolated by Ficoll-Histopaque density gradient centrifugation and then cryopreserved in liquid nitrogen vapor phase. Analytical flow cytometry was used to check the purity and quantity of each magnetically sorted T cell population. Genomic DNA was isolated from each sorted fraction and quantified by UV absorbance on a Nanodrop 2000c. Concerning this clone: Its antigen target is currently unknown. Per-base quality was not reported, and no clone a single base away is much larger than it.

Between the V and J ends, shortened by 0 bases and 4 bases respectively, the junction contains 13 bases. Including the terminal cysteine and phenylalanine, the CDR3 comprises 14 residues. Just the 42-base CDR3 DNA is kept, in frame starting at base 1. Taken from the germline V gene, the CDR1 and CDR2 loops are SQVTM and ANQGSEA. The rearranged chain carries TRBV29-1 and TRBJ2-7, with the D call perhaps TRBD1 or TRBD2, as 6 bases match in each case. Sequencing input: naive CD8+ T cells sorted from blood. In light of the paper, this sample's cell subset or site label describes: CD45RA+CCR7+. The source of this sequence is a man younger than 40 in good health. The base sequence is TGCAGCGTTGAAGATCGGGGGCAGGGTTACGAGCAGTACTTC. It codes for CSVEDRGQGYEQYF.